This T cell receptor beta chain was found in a study of T cell responses to AZD1222 COVID-19 vaccine. The germline CDR1 and CDR2 sequences are LNHDA and SQIVND (reference sequence). This CDR3 region has 14 residues. V lost 6 bases to trimming and J lost 4 bases, with 12 bases between them. Data came from immunoSEQ multiplex PCR; TCRdb stores just in-frame clones and leaves some out. The sample includes about 90,000 clones, roughly 89% seen only once; the top ten take less than 5.5%. The sequencing used peripheral blood, collected on day 0 of MenACWY control vaccination. The chain is built from TRBV19 and TRBJ1-4; no clear D gene. This TCR was sampled from an adult in good health. CDR3 residues: CASRDRQVNEKLFF. CDR3 nucleotide sequence: TGTGCCAGTAGGGACCGCCAAGTTAATGAAAAACTGTTTTTT.